The following is a T cell receptor beta chain sequence with its context. The donors gave bone marrow, and they were healthy. These data come from a study of cytomegalovirus exposure and HLA in healthy donors. The PCR contained 60 Vbeta and 13 Jbeta primers. This table comes from immunoSEQ multiplex PCR, and its TCRdb copy is limited to in-frame clones, with some not included. The sample includes approximately 55,000 clones, around 81% of them seen just once. This TCR was recovered from a boy younger than 18 in good health and CMV-seropositive. Material for sequencing was PBMCs.

The CDR3 protein is CASSFSRDYLINEQFF. The CDR3 DNA is TGTGCCAGCAGCTTTTCCCGGGACTACCTTATCAATGAGCAGTTCTTC. The chain joins TRBV13 to TRBJ2-1, with 7 bases matching TRBD2. With V trimmed by 3 bases and J by 6 bases, 11 bases remained unmatched. The germline CDR1 and CDR2 sequences are PRHDT and FYEKMQ (reference sequence). The CDR3 is made up of 16 amino acids.